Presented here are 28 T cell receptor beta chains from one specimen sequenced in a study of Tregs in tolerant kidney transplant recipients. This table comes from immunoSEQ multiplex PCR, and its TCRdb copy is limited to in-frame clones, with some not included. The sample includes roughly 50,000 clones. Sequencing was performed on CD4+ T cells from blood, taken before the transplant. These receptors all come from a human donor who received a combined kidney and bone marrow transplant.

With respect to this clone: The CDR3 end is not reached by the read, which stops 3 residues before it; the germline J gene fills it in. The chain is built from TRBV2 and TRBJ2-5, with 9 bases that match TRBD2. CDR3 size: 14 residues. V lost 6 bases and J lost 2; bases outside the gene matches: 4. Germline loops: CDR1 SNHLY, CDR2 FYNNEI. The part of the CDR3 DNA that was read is TGTGCCAGCAGCCGACTAGCGGTACAAGAGACC. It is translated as CASSRLAVQET. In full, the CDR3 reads CASSRLAVQETQYF. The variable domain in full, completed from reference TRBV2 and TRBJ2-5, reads EPEVTQTPSHQVTQMGQEVILRCVPISNHLYFYWYRQILGQKVEFLVSFYNNEISEKSEIFDDQFSVERPDGSNFTLKIRSTKLEDSAMYFCASSRLAVQETQYFGPGTRLLVL.

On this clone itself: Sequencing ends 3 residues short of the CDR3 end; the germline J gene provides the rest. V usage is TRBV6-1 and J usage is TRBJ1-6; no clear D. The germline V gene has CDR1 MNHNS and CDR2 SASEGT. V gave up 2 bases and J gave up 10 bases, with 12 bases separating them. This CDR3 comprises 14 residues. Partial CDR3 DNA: TGTGCCAGCAGTGAACACGGGGAGCGGTCACCC. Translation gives CASSEHGERSP. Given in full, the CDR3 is CASSEHGERSPLHF.

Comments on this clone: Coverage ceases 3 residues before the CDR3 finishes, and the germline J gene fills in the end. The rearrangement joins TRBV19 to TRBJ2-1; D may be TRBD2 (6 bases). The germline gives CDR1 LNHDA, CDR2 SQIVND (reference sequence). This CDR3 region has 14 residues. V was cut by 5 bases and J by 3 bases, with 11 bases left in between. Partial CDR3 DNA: TGTGCCAGTAGTCCGACCGGGGGCTACAATGAG. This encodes CASSPTGGYNE. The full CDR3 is CASSPTGGYNEQFF. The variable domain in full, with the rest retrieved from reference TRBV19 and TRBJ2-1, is DGGITQSPKYLFRKEGQNVTLSCEQNLNHDAMYWYRQDPGQGLRLIYYSQIVNDFQKGDIAEGYSVSREKKESFPLTVTSAQKNPTAFYLCASSPTGGYNEQFFGPGTRLTVL.

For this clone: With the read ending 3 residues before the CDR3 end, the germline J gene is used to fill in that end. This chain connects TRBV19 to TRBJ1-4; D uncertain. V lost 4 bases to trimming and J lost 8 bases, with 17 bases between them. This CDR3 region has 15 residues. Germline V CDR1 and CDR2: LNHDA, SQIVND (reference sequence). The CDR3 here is CASSTLLSRKEKLFF. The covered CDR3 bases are TGTGCCAGTAGTACCCTACTCAGCAGGAAGGAAAAA.

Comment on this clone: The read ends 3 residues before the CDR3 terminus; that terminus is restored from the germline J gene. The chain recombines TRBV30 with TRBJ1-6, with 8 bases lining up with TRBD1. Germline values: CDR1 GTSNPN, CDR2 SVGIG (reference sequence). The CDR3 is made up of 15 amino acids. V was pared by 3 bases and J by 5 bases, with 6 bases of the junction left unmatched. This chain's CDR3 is CAWSATGGNNSPLHF. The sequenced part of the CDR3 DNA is TGTGCCTGGAGCGCCACAGGGGGAAATAATTCACCC.

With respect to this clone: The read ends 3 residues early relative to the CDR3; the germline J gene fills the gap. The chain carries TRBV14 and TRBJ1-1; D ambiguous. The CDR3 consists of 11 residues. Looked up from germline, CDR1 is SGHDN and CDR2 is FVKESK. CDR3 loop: CASSQGLEAFF. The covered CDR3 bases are TGTGCCAGCAGCCAAGGACTCGAA.

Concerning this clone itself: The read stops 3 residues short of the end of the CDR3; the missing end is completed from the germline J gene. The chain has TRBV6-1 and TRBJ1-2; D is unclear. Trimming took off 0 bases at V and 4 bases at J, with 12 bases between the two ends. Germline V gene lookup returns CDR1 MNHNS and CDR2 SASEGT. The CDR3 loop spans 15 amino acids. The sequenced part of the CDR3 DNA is TGTGCCAGCAGTGAAGCGGACGGGGTTTTCTATGGC. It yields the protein CASSEADGVFYG. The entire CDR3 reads CASSEADGVFYGYTF.

CDR3 DNA (partial): TGTGCCAGTAGTCCAGGGGGACAGGGAAGACCC. Its translation is CASSPGGQGRP. The full-length CDR3 reads as CASSPGGQGRPLHF. This rearrangement joins TRBV19 to TRBJ1-6; 9 bases align to TRBD1. The DNA ends 3 residues before the CDR3 does, and the rest of the CDR3 is filled in from the germline J gene. Trimming removed 5 bases from V and 12 bases from J; junction bases left unmatched: 8. The CDR3 is 14 residues long. CDR1 and CDR2 (germline): LNHDA, SQIVND (reference sequence).

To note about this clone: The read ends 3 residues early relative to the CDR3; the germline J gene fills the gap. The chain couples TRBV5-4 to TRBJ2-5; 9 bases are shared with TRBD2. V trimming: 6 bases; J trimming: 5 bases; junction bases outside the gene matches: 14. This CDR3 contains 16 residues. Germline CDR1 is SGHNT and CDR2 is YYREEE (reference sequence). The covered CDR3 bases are TGTGCCAGCACAAAAGGACTAGCGAGTCCTCCCGAGACC. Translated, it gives CASTKGLASPPET. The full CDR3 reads CASTKGLASPPETQYF.

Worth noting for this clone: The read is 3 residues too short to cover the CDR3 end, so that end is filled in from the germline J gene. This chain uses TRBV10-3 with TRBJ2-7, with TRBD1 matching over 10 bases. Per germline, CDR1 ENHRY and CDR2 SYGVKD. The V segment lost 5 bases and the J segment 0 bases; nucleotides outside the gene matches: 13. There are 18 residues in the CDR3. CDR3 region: CAISQTTGTGVFSYEQYF. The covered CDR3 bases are TGTGCCATCAGTCAAACAACCGGGACAGGGGTTTTCTCCTACGAG.

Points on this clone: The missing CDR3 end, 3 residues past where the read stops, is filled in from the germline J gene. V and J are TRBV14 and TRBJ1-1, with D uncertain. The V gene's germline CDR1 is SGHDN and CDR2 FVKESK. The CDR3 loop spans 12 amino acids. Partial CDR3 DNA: TGTGCCAGCAGCCAAGGAGGTTATGCA. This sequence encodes CASSQGGYA. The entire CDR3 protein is CASSQGGYAAFF.

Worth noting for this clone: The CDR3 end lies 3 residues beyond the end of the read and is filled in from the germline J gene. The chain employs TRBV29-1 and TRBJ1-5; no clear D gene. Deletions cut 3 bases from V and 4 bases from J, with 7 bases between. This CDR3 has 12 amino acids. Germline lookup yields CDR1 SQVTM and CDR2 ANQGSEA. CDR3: CSVEEGNQPQHF. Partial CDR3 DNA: TGCAGCGTTGAGGAAGGGAATCAGCCC. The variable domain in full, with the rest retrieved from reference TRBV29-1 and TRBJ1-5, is SAVISQKPSRDICQRGTSLTIQCQVDSQVTMMFWYRQQPGQSLTLIATANQGSEATYESGFVIDKFPISRPNLTFSTLTVSNMSPEDSSIYLCSVEEGNQPQHFGDGTRLSIL.

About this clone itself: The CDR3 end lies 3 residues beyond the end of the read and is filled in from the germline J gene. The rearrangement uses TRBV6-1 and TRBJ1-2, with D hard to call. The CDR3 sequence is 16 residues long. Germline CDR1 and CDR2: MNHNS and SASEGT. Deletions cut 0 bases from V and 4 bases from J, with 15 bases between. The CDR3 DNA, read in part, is TGTGCCAGCAGTGAAGCTGGGCGCTCCCCCAGCTATGGC. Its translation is CASSEAGRSPSYG. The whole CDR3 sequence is CASSEAGRSPSYGYTF.

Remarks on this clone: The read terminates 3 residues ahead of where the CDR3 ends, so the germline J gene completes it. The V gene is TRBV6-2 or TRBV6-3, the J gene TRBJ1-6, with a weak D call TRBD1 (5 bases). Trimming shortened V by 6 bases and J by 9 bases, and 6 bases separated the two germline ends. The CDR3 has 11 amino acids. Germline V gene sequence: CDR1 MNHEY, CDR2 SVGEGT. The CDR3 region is CASRTVSPLHF. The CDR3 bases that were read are TGTGCCAGCAGGACAGTTTCACCC.

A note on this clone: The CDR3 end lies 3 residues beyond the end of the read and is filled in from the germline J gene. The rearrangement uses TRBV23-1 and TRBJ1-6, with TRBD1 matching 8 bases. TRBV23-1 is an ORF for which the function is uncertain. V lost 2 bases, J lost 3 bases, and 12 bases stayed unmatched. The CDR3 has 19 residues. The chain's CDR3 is CASSQRSLHRGGYNSPLHF. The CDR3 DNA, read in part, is TGCGCCAGCAGTCAAAGGAGCCTCCACAGGGGGGGCTATAATTCACCC.

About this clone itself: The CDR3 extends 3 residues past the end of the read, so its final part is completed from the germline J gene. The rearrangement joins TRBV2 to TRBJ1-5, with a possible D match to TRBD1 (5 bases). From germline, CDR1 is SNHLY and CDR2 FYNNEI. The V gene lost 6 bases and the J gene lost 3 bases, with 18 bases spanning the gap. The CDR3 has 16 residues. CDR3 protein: CASSLRDGAFNQPQHF. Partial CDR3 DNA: TGTGCCAGCAGCCTCCGGGATGGGGCATTCAATCAGCCC. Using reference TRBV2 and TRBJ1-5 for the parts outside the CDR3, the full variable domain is EPEVTQTPSHQVTQMGQEVILRCVPISNHLYFYWYRQILGQKVEFLVSFYNNEISEKSEIFDDQFSVERPDGSNFTLKIRSTKLEDSAMYFCASSLRDGAFNQPQHFGDGTRLSIL.

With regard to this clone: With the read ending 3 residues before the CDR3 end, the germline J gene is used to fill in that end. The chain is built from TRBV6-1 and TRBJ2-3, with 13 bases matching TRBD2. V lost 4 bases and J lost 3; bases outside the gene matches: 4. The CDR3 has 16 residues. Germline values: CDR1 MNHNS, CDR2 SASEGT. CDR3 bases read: TGTGCCAGCAGTGTGGGACTAGCGGGGACGACAGATACG. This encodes CASSVGLAGTTDT. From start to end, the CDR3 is CASSVGLAGTTDTQYF.

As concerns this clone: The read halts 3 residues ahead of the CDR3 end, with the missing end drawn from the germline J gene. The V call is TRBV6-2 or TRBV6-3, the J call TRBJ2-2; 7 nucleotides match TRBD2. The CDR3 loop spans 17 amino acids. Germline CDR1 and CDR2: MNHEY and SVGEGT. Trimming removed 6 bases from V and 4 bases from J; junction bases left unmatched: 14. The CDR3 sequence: CASRPWAGTGGTGELFF. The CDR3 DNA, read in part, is TGTGCCAGCAGGCCTTGGGCGGGGACGGGAGGCACCGGGGAG.

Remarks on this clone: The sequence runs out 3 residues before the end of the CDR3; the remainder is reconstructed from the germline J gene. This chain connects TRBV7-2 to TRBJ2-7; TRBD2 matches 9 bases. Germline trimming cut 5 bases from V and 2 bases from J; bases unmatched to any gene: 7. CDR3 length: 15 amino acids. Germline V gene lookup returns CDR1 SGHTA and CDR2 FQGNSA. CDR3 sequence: CASSLMGLAAYEQYF. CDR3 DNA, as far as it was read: TGTGCCAGCAGCCTTATGGGACTAGCAGCCTACGAG. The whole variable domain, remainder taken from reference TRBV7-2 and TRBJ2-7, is GAGVSQSPSNKVTEKGKDVELRCDPISGHTALYWYRQSLGQGLEFLIYFQGNSAPDKSGLPSDRFSAERTGGSVSTLTIQRTQQEDSAVYLCASSLMGLAAYEQYFGPGTRLTVT.

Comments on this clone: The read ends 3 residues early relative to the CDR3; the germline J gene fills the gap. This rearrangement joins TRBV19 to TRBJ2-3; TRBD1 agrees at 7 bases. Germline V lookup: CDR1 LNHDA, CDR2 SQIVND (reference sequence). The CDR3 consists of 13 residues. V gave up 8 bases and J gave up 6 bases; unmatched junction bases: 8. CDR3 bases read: TGTGCCAGTGCCGACAGGGTAGGCGATACG. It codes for CASADRVGDT. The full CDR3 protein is CASADRVGDTQYF.

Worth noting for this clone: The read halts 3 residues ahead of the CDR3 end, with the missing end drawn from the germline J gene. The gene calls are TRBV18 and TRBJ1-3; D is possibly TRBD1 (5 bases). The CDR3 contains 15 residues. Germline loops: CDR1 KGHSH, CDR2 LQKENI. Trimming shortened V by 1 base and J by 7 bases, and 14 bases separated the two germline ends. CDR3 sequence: CASSPQDSGPNTIYF. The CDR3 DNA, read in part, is TGTGCCAGCTCACCACAGGATTCAGGGCCGAACACC.

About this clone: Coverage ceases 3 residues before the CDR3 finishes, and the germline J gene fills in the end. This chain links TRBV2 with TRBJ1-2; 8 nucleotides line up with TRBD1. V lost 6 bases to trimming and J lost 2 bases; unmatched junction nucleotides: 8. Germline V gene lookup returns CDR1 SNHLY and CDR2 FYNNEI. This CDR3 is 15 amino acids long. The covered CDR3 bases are TGTGCCAGCAGGAAAGGACAGGGATCCAACTATGGC. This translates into CASRKGQGSNYG. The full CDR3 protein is CASRKGQGSNYGYTF.

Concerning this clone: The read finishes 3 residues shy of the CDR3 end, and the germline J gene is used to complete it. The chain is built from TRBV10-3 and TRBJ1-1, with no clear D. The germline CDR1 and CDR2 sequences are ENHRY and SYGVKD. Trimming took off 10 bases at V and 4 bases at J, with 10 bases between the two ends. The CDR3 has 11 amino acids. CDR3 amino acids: CATQVATEAFF. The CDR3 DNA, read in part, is TGTGCCACGCAGGTTGCCACTGAA.

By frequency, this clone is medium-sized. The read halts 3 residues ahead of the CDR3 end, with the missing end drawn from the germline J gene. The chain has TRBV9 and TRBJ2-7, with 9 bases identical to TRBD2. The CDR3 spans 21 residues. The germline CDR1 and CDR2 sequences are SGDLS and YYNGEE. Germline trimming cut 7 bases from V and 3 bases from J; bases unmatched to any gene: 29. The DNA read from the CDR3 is TGTGCCAGCCGCGGGAGCGGGAGGATGTTTGGAAGTGGCCGAGGGAACTACGAG. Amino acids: CASRGSGRMFGSGRGNYE. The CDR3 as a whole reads CASRGSGRMFGSGRGNYEQYF.

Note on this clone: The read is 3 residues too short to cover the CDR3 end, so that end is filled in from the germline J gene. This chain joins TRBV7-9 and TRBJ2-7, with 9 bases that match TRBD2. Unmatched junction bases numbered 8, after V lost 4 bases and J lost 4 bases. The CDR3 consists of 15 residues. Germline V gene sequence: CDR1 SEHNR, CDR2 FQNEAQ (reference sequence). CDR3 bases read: TGTGCCAGCAGCTCGATCGGACTAGCGCCTTACGAG. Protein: CASSSIGLAPYE. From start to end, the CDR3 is CASSSIGLAPYEQYF.

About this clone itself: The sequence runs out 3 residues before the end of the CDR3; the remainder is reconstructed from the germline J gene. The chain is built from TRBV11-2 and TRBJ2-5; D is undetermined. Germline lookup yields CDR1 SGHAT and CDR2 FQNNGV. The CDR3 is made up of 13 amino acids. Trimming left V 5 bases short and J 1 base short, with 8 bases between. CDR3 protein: CASSAQSQETQYF. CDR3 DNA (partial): TGTGCCAGCAGCGCCCAGAGCCAAGAGACC.

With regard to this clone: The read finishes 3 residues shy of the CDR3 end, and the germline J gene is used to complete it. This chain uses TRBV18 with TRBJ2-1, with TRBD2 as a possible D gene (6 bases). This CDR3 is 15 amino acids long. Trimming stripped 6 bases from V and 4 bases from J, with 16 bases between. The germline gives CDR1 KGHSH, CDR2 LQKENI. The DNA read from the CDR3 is TGTGCCAGCTCCCAAGGTAGCGGAGGGTACAATGAG. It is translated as CASSQGSGGYNE. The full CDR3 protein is CASSQGSGGYNEQFF.

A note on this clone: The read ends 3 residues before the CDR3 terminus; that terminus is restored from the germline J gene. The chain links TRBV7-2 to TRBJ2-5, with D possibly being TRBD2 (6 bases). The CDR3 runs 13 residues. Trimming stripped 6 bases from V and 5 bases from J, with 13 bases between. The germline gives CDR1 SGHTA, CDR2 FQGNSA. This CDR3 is CASSHPTSETQYF. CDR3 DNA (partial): TGTGCCAGCAGTCACCCGACTAGTGAGACC. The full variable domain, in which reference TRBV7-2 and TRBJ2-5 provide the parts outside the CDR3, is GAGVSQSPSNKVTEKGKDVELRCDPISGHTALYWYRQSLGQGLEFLIYFQGNSAPDKSGLPSDRFSAERTGGSVSTLTIQRTQQEDSAVYLCASSHPTSETQYFGPGTRLLVL.